The text below deals with one T cell receptor beta chain. Its antigen is as yet unknown. These data come from a study of response to subunit inactivated influenza vaccine. Points from the study as a whole: With each seasonal influenza vaccination, the authors suggested, few new T cells are recruited.

Each CDR3 protein is one row after TCRdb ran MiXCR on the RT-PCR reads. The data contain almost 250,000 distinct CDR3 sequences, over 9% of them singletons. The sequencing here drew on non-naive T cells sorted from PBMCs, taken 14 days before vaccination. This receptor was identified in a middle-aged man who received an inactivated influenza vaccine.

The CDR3 sequence is CSATSGWQADSNQPQHF. The CDR3 bases are TGCAGTGCTACCTCGGGTTGGCAGGCCGATAGCAATCAGCCCCAGCATTTT. The rearrangement joins TRBV20-1 to TRBJ1-5; D not resolved. Trimming removed 4 bases at V and 0 bases at J, with 19 bases between. This CDR3 is built from 17 residues. Germline-derived CDR1 and CDR2 are DFQATT and SNEGSKA (reference sequence).